Listed below are T cell receptor beta chains from one sample, sequenced in a study of cytomegalovirus exposure and HLA in healthy donors. The protocol was immunoSEQ multiplex PCR, while the TCRdb copy is restricted to in-frame clones and leaves out a portion. Of approximately 150,000 clones detected, around 69% appear once; the ten largest clones hold under 3.5%. The sequenced sample was PBMCs. These receptor sequences come from a woman between 25 and 40 years old in good health and CMV-seronegative. Each CDR3 is given with its conserved first and last residue. A D gene is named only where the DNA matches it firmly. Expanded clones are given a class, and other clones once, few, many or no size at all.

d_gene	v_gene	len	j_gene	abundance	CDR3aa	CDR3nt
.	TRBV2	17	TRBJ1-1	once	CASSERSANLWNTEAFF	TGTGCCAGCAGTGAAAGATCTGCCAACCTATGGAACACTGAAGCTTTCTTT
TRBD1	TRBV19	12	TRBJ1-1	.	CASSRQGWEAFF	TGTGCCAGTAGCCGACAGGGGTGGGAAGCTTTCTTT
.	TRBV9	12	TRBJ1-3	.	CASTRGGNTIYF	TGTGCCAGCACCAGGGGTGGAAACACCATATATTTT
TRBD1	TRBV5-4	14	TRBJ2-7	.	CASSFGQGGYEQYF	TGTGCCAGCAGCTTCGGACAGGGAGGCTACGAGCAGTACTTC
.	TRBV6-1	16	TRBJ2-7	.	CASSEEGGAGSYEQYF	TGTGCCAGCAGTGAAGAGGGGGGAGCGGGATCCTACGAGCAGTACTTC
TRBD1	TRBV4-2	17	TRBJ2-7	few	CASSRTMGTGSSYEQYF	TGTGCCAGCAGCCGGACTATGGGGACAGGCAGCTCCTACGAGCAGTACTTC
.	TRBV5-6	16	TRBJ2-7	.	CASSLAVGVGTYEQYF	TGTGCCAGCAGCTTGGCCGTCGGGGTAGGAACCTACGAGCAGTACTTC
TRBD2	TRBV27	14	TRBJ2-7	.	CASSGLAGVGEQYF	TGTGCCAGCAGTGGGTTAGCGGGAGTTGGCGAGCAGTACTTC
.	TRBV7-9	14	TRBJ1-2	.	CASKGSRGDYGYTF	TGTGCCAGTAAAGGCTCCAGGGGCGACTATGGCTACACCTTC
TRBD2	TRBV11-2	16	TRBJ2-7	.	CASSLGLAGVLYEQYF	TGTGCCAGCAGCTTAGGACTAGCGGGAGTGTTGTACGAGCAGTACTTC
.	TRBV5-1	12	TRBJ2-5	.	CASSNTQGTQYF	TGCGCCAGCAGCAACACCCAGGGGACCCAGTACTTC
TRBD1	TRBV4-3	15	TRBJ2-1	once	CASSQGTGEGSEQFF	TGCGCCAGCAGCCAAGGGACAGGGGAGGGTAGTGAGCAGTTCTTC
TRBD2	TRBV4-2	18	TRBJ2-3	.	CASSPRPVTSGGGDTQYF	TGTGCCAGCAGCCCCAGACCGGTGACTAGCGGGGGCGGTGATACGCAGTATTTT
.	TRBV19	15	TRBJ1-2	.	CASSIRTGMENGYTF	TGTGCCAGTAGTATAAGGACGGGGATGGAAAATGGCTACACCTTC
.	TRBV19	13	TRBJ1-5	.	CASRGAHFQPQHF	TGTGCCAGTAGGGGGGCCCACTTTCAGCCCCAGCATTTT
.	TRBV7-2	15	TRBJ1-4	.	CASSPVQGVGEKLFF	TGTGCCAGCAGCCCGGTACAGGGTGTTGGGGAAAAACTGTTTTTT
.	TRBV14	14	TRBJ1-1	.	CASSQGAGLTEAFF	TGTGCCAGCAGCCAAGGGGCCGGATTGACTGAAGCTTTCTTT
.	TRBV5-1	14	TRBJ1-1	few	CASSTTTGNTEAFF	TGCGCCAGCAGCACCACGACAGGGAACACTGAAGCTTTCTTT
.	TRBV9	14	TRBJ2-3	.	CASSTQQGKDTQYF	TGTGCCAGCAGCACACAGCAGGGGAAAGATACGCAGTATTTT
.	TRBV7-6	13	TRBJ2-2	.	CASSLGVSGELFF	TGTGCCAGCAGCTTAGGTGTCAGCGGGGAGCTGTTTTTT
TRBD2	TRBV6-4	14	TRBJ2-5	.	CASSEIGTSETQYF	TGTGCCAGCAGTGAAATCGGGACTAGCGAGACCCAGTACTTC
.	TRBV14	15	TRBJ2-7	.	CASSHLRGTRYEQYF	TGTGCCAGCAGCCACTTACGTGGGACTCGCTACGAGCAGTACTTC
TRBD2	TRBV10-3	15	TRBJ2-5	few	CAISPVGAGEETQYF	TGTGCCATCAGCCCGGTAGGGGCGGGAGAAGAGACCCAGTACTTC
TRBD2	TRBV7-2	15	TRBJ2-7	.	CASSTRTSGDHEQYF	TGTGCCAGCAGCACGAGGACTAGCGGGGACCACGAGCAGTACTTC
.	TRBV9	17	TRBJ1-2	.	CASSVGGHGQVNYGYTF	TGTGCCAGCAGCGTAGGGGGACACGGCCAAGTTAACTATGGCTACACCTTC
TRBD1	TRBV11-2	14	TRBJ2-1	few	CASSLMGQNNEQFF	TGTGCCAGCAGCTTAATGGGACAGAACAATGAGCAGTTCTTC
.	TRBV28	15	TRBJ2-7	few	CASSTRDIVNYEQYF	TGTGCCAGCAGCACGCGAGACATCGTGAACTACGAGCAGTACTTC
TRBD1	TRBV29-1	14	TRBJ1-1	.	CSVCYGQGETEAFF	TGCAGCGTTTGCTATGGACAGGGAGAGACTGAAGCTTTCTTT
.	TRBV7-9	16	TRBJ2-7	.	CASSSEIWGGTYEQYF	TGTGCCAGCAGCTCAGAGATATGGGGAGGTACCTACGAGCAGTACTTC
.	TRBV7-2	13	TRBJ1-2	.	CASSPNPRDYYTF	TGTGCCAGCAGCCCCAACCCCCGGGACTACTACACCTTC
TRBD1	TRBV9	15	TRBJ2-7	.	CASSPPGQGFYEQYF	TGTGCCAGCAGCCCACCGGGACAGGGCTTCTACGAGCAGTACTTC
.	TRBV18	14	TRBJ1-4	.	CASSVGAANEKLFF	TGTGCCAGCTCCGTAGGGGCCGCTAATGAAAAACTGTTTTTT
.	TRBV21-1	17	TRBJ1-5	few	CASSKGCRGTGAQPQHF	TGTGCCAGCAGCAAAGGGTGTCGGGGGACAGGGGCTCAGCCCCAGCATTTT
.	TRBV5-4	13	TRBJ2-5	few	CASSLAVRETQYF	TGTGCCAGCAGCTTGGCGGTCAGGGAGACCCAGTACTTC
.	TRBV7-2	12	TRBJ1-2	.	CASSLVGYGYTF	TGTGCCAGCAGCTTAGTCGGGTATGGCTACACCTTC
.	TRBV7-2	13	TRBJ2-7	.	CASSSFGWSEQYF	TGTGCCAGCAGCTCCTTCGGGTGGAGCGAGCAGTACTTC
TRBD2	TRBV7-9	17	TRBJ2-5	few	CASSSNKWGLEMETQYF	TGTGCCAGCAGCTCCAATAAGTGGGGACTAGAGATGGAGACCCAGTACTTC
.	TRBV5-4	14	TRBJ1-1	few	CASSHDDEKLKAFF	TGTGCCAGCAGCCACGATGACGAAAAACTAAAAGCTTTCTTT
.	TRBV20-1	10	TRBJ1-4	.	CSAPPEKLFF	TGCAGTGCTCCTCCTGAAAAACTGTTTTTT
.	TRBV2	12	TRBJ1-5	.	CASSGQGQPPHF	TGTGCCAGCAGTGGACAAGGACAGCCTCCGCATTTT
.	TRBV5-3	14	TRBJ1-3	.	CARSWGLSGNTIYF	TGTGCCAGAAGCTGGGGCCTCTCTGGAAACACCATATATTTT
TRBD1	TRBV4-3	15	TRBJ2-3	few	CASSLGQGAWDTQYF	TGCGCCAGCAGCCTCGGACAGGGGGCTTGGGATACGCAGTATTTT
TRBD1	TRBV7-9	17	TRBJ1-2	.	CSSSWGAGTGTNYGYTF	TGTTCCAGCAGCTGGGGCGCCGGGACAGGAACTAACTATGGCTACACCTTC
TRBD1	TRBV19	16	TRBJ1-1	.	CASSVTLVGQGTEAFF	TGTGCCAGTAGTGTTACCCTCGTGGGACAGGGCACTGAAGCTTTCTTT